A single sample is the source of the 10 T cell receptor beta chains below, sequenced in a study of cytomegalovirus exposure and HLA in healthy donors. Use of 60 Vbeta and 13 Jbeta primers characterized the PCR. The protocol was immunoSEQ multiplex PCR, while the TCRdb copy is restricted to in-frame clones and leaves out a portion. This sample has some 140,000 clones, with around 83% found just once. Sequencing input: PBMCs. These receptors all come from a male donor in good health and CMV-seropositive.

CDR3 bases: TGCGCCAGCAGCTGGGGGGAACTAGCGGTGACTTCGAACACCGGGGAGCTGTTTTTT. Amino acids: CASSWGELAVTSNTGELFF. This sequence joins TRBV5-1 and TRBJ2-2, with 8 bases matching TRBD2. Germline CDR1 is SGHRS and CDR2 is YFSETQ. Trimming took 3 bases from V and 0 from J; bases not matched to a gene: 13. This CDR3 has 19 amino acids.

This chain connects TRBV7-8 to TRBJ2-7, with 7 bases identical to TRBD1. Germline V gene data show CDR1 as SGHVS and CDR2 as FQNEAQ. V was clipped by 7 bases and J by 6 bases; unmatched bases: 15. CDR3 size: 15 residues. The CDR3 is CASTQTPRGGGEQYF. The CDR3, as DNA: TGTGCCAGCACCCAGACCCCACGAGGGGGCGGCGAGCAGTACTTC.

This clone was detected only a few times. The chain uses TRBV19 and TRBJ1-4; TRBD1 matches 7 bases. The V and J ends lost 5 bases and 8 bases, in that order; junction bases with no gene match: 8. Germline V lookup: CDR1 LNHDA, CDR2 SQIVND (reference sequence). The CDR3 has 14 amino acids. DNA of the CDR3: TGTGCCAGTAGTGCGACAGGGTTGGGGGAAAAACTGTTTTTT. Translated, it gives CASSATGLGEKLFF.

This clone was seen only a few times. The chain links TRBV5-1 to TRBJ2-5; 9 nucleotides agree with TRBD1. The J segment lost 4 bases and the V segment lost 0 bases, leaving 7 bases of the junction unmatched. The CDR3 extends over 16 amino acids. CDR1 is SGHRS, CDR2 YFSETQ, per germline. The DNA of the CDR3 is TGCGCCAGCAGCTTGGGCGACAGGGGGGACGGAGAGACCCAGTACTTC. Protein: CASSLGDRGDGETQYF.

The V gene is TRBV28, the J gene TRBJ1-2; D remains unclear. Germline V lookup: CDR1 MDHEN, CDR2 SYDVKM. This CDR3 comprises 11 residues. Between the trimmed V and J ends, which lost 4 bases and 4 bases, there was a span of 4 bases. In DNA form, the CDR3 reads TGTGCCAGCAGTTACTCCTATGGCTACACCTTC. Translation: CASSYSYGYTF.

This clone was found a few times. The rearrangement uses TRBV9 and TRBJ2-3, with 12 bases matching TRBD2. The germline V gene encodes CDR1 SGDLS and CDR2 YYNGEE. V lost 3 bases to trimming and J lost 10 bases; unmatched junction nucleotides: 9. The CDR3 spans 15 residues. CDR3 in DNA: TGTGCCAGCAGCGCGCTAGCGGGAGGGCTCTTGGCGCAGTATTTT. Protein product: CASSALAGGLLAQYF. Filled out from reference TRBV9 and TRBJ2-3, the complete variable domain reads DSGVTQTPKHLITATGQRVTLRCSPRSGDLSVYWYQQSLDQGLQFLIQYYNGEERAKGNILERFSAQQFPDLHSELNLSSLELGDSALYFCASSALAGGLLAQYFGPGTRLTVL.

This sequence joins TRBV18 and TRBJ1-2, with 10 bases identical to TRBD1. With 0 bases clipped from V and 8 bases from J, the junction kept 15 bases outside the gene matches. CDR3 length equals 18 residues. The germline V gene has CDR1 KGHSH and CDR2 LQKENI. The CDR3 nucleotides are TGTGCCAGCTCACCACCGGGGACAGGGGTGATTGGGGACAGCGGCTACACCTTC. Translating it yields CASSPPGTGVIGDSGYTF.

V usage is TRBV27 and J usage is TRBJ1-4; weak D call: TRBD1 (5 bases). The CDR3 sequence is 13 residues long. Deletions cut 1 base from V and 8 bases from J, with 8 bases between. Germline loops: CDR1 MNHEY, CDR2 SMNVEV (reference sequence). The CDR3 spells CASSLWGEEKLFF. The CDR3 nucleotides read TGTGCCAGCAGTTTATGGGGCGAGGAAAAACTGTTTTTT. The full variable domain, with the rest looked up from reference TRBV27 and TRBJ1-4, is EAQVTQNPRYLITVTGKKLTVTCSQNMNHEYMSWYRQDPGLGLRQIYYSMNVEVTDKGDVPEGYKVSRKEKRNFPLILESPSPNQTSLYFCASSLWGEEKLFFGSGTQLSVL.

The V gene is TRBV7-9, the J gene TRBJ2-1, with D perhaps TRBD2 (5 bases). Germline CDR1 is SEHNR and CDR2 is FQNEAQ (reference sequence). V gave up 5 bases and J gave up 4 bases, with 12 bases separating them. CDR3 length equals 14 residues. CDR3 in DNA: TGTGCCAGCAGCGGGTATTGGACTTACAATGAGCAGTTCTTC. The encoded protein is CASSGYWTYNEQFF.

As concerns this clone: This same CDR3 is encoded by further DNA sequences in the sample. This chain connects TRBV6-5 to TRBJ1-1, with D possibly matching TRBD1 (6 bases). The germline V gene encodes CDR1 MNHEY and CDR2 SVGAGI. The CDR3 sequence is 15 residues long. V was pared by 0 bases and J by 1 base, with 9 bases between. Here the CDR3 reads CASSYSTGSNTEAFF. The DNA of the CDR3 is TGTGCCAGCAGTTACTCGACAGGCTCGAACACTGAAGCTTTCTTT.